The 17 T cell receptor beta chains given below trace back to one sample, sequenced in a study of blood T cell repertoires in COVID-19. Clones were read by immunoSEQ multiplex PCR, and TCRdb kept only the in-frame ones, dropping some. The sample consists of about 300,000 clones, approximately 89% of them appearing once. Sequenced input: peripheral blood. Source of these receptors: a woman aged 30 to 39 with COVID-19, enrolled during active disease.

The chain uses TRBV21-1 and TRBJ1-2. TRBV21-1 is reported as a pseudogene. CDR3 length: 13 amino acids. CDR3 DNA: TGTGCCAGCGGCCCGAGGTCTAACTATGGCTACACCTTC. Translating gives CASGPRSNYGYTF.

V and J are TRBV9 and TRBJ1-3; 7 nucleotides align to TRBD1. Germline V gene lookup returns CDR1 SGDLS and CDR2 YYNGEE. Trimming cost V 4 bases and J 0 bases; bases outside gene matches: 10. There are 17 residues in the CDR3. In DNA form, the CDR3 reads TGTGCCAGCAGCCCGGGACAGACGTCTCTCTCTGGAAACACCATATATTTT. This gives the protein CASSPGQTSLSGNTIYF.

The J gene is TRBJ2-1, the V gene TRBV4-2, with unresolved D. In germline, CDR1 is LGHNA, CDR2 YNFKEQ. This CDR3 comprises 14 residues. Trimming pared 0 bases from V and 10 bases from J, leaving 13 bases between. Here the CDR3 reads CASSQDWPVHEQFF. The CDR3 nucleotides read TGTGCCAGCAGCCAAGATTGGCCCGTTCACGAGCAGTTCTTC.

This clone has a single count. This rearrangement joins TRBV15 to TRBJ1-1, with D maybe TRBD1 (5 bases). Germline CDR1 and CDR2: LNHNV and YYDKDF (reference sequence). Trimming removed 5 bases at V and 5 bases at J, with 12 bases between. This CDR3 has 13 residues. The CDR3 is CATSAKGLTEAFF. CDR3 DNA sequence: TGTGCCACCAGCGCTAAGGGGCTGACTGAAGCTTTCTTT.

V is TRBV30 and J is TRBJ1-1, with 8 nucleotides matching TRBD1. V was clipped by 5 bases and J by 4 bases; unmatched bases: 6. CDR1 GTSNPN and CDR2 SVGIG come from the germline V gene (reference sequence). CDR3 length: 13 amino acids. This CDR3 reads CAWGTTGGTEAFF. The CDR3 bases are TGTGCCTGGGGAACCACAGGGGGCACTGAAGCTTTCTTT.

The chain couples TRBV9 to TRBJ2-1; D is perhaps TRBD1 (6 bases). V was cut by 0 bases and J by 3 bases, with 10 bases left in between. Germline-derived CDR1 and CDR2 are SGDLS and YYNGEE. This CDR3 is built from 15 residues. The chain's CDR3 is CASSVDPDSYNEQFF. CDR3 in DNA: TGTGCCAGCAGCGTAGACCCGGACAGCTACAATGAGCAGTTCTTC.

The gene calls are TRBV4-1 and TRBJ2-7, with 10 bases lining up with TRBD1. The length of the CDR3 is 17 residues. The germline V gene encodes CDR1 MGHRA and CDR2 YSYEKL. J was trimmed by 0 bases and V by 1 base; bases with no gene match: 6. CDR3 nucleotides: TGCGCCAGCAGCCAAGGCGGGGGACAGGGGTACTCCTACGAGCAGTACTTC. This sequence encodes CASSQGGGQGYSYEQYF.

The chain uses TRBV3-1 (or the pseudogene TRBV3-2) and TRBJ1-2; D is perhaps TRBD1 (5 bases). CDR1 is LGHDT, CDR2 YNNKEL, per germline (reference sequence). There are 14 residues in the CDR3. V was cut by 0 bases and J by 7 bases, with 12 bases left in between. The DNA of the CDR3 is TGTGCCAGCAGCCAAGATTCCAGGGATGGTGGCTACACCTTC. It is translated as CASSQDSRDGGYTF.

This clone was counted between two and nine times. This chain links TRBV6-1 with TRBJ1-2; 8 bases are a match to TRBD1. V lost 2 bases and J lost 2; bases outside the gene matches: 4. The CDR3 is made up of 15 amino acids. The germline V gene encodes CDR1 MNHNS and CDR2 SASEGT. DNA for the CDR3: TGTGCCAGCAGTGAACCCGGACAGGGAAACTATGGCTACACCTTC. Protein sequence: CASSEPGQGNYGYTF.

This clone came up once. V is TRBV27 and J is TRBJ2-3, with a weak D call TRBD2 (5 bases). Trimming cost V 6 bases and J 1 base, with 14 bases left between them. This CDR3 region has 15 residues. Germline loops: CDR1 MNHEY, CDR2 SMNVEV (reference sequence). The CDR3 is CASRLLAARTDTQYF. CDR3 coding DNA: TGTGCCAGCAGGCTCCTAGCAGCCCGCACAGATACGCAGTATTTT.

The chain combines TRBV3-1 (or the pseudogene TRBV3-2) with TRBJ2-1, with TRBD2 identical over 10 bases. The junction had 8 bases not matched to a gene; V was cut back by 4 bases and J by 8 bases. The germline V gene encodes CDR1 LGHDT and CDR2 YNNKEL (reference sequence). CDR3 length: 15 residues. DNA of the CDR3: TGTGCCAGCAGCCCTGCAGCGGGGGGGCGGGATGAGCAGTTCTTC. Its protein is CASSPAAGGRDEQFF.

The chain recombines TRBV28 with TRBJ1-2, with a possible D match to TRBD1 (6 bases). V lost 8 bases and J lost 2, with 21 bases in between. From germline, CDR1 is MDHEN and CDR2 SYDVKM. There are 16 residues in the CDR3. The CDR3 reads CASGTMDSPKNYGYTF. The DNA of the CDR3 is TGTGCCAGCGGAACGATGGACAGTCCAAAAAACTATGGCTACACCTTC.

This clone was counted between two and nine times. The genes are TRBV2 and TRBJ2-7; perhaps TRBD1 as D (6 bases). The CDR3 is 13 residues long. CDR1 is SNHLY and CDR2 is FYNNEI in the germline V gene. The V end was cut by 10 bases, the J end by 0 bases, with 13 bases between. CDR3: CAIDRLNSYEQYF. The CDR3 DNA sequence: TGTGCCATAGACAGGTTAAACTCCTACGAGCAGTACTTC.

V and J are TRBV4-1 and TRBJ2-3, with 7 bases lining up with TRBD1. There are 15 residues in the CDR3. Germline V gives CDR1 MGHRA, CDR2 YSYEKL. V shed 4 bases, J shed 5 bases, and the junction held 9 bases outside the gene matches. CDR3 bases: TGCGCCAGCAGCCTAAGGGACAGAGATGTAGATACGCAGTATTTT. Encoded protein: CASSLRDRDVDTQYF.

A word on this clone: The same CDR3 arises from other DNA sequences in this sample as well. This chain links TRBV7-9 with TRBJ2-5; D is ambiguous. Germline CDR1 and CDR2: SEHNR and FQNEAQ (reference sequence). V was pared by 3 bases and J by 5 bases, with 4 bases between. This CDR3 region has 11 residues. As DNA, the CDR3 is TGTGCCAGCAGCTTTATGGAGACCCAGTACTTC. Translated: CASSFMETQYF.

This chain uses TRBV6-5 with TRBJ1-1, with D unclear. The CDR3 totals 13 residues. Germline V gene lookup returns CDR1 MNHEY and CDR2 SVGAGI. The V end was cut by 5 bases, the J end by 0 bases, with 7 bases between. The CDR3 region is CASSTVLNTEAFF. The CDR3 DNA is TGTGCCAGCAGTACAGTCTTGAACACTGAAGCTTTCTTT.

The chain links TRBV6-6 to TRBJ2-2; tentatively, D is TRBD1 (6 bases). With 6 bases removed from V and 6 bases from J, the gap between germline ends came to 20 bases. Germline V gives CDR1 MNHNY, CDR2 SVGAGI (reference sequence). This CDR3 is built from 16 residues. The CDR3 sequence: CASSHGTTPGPGELFF. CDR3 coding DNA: TGTGCCAGCAGCCACGGGACAACCCCAGGGCCCGGGGAGCTGTTTTTT.